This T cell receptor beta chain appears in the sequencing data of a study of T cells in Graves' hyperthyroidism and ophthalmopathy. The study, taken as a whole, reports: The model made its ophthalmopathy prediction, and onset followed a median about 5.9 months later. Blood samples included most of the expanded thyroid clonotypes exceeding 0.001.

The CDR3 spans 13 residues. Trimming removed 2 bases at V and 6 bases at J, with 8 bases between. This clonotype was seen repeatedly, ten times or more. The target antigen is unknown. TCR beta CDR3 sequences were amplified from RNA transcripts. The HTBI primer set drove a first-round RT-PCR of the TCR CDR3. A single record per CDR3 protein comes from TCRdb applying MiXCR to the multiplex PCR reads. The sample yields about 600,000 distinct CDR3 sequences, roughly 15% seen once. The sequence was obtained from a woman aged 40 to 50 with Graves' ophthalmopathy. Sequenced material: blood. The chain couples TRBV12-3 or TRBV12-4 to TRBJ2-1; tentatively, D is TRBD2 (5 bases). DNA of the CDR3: TGTGCCAGCAGTTTACAGGAGGTCAATGAGCAGTTCTTC. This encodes CASSLQEVNEQFF.